This T cell receptor beta chain was recorded in a study of glioma-infiltrating T cells. General study points: Tissue-blood divergence was below expectation in non-neoplastic patients, above in gliomas. Very few CDR3 sequences were shared between tissue and blood.

Trimming took off 0 bases at V and 1 base at J, with 3 bases between the two ends. CDR1 and CDR2 (germline): LGHNA, YNFKEQ. The CDR3 spans 13 residues. The sample holds many counts of this clonotype. No antigen is known for it. Amplification of TCR alpha and beta CDR3 regions from RNA used iRepertoire nested multiplex PCR. Tissue mRNA or PBMC total RNA, about 85-400 ng, went into one-step reverse transcription and amplification. TCRdb redid the calling of the multiplex PCR reads with MiXCR, one entry per CDR3 protein. The sample yields more than 90,000 distinct CDR3 sequences, roughly 37% seen once. Sequenced material: glioma tissue, nonneoplastic brain tissue, or PBMCs (not recorded which). This rearrangement joins TRBV4-2 to TRBJ2-5; D is uncertain. The sequence came from a human donor with low-grade glioma or glioblastoma, undergoing nonglioma brain surgery, or in good health (not recorded which). CDR3 loop: CASSQEGQETQYF. The CDR3 coding sequence is TGTGCCAGCAGCCAAGAAGGCCAAGAGACCCAGTACTTC.